This T cell receptor (beta chain) appears in the sequencing data of a study of shared clonotypes between healthy human individuals. Regarding the study as a whole: Relative to their counterparts shared across all four donors, non-shared clonotypes exhibited diminished generation probabilities. Naive subsets typically showed greater estimated richness than memory subsets.

A remark on this clone: As yet, its antigen is unknown.

Deep-level assay runs were performed. Genomic DNA from each subset was divided evenly over several immunoSEQ plates. This table comes from immunoSEQ multiplex PCR, and its TCRdb copy is limited to in-frame clones, with some not included. The table shows 2 million to 2.5 million clones, with around 93% occurring only once. Sequencing was done on a sample of naive CD4+ T cells from PBMCs. The subset denotes: CD45RA+ positively selected. The receptor was derived from a man younger than 30 in good health. Some clones in this sample may be carry-over from other donors' samples.

CDR3: CASSPWSAGTDTQYF. CDR3 nucleotides: TGTGCCAGCTCACCCTGGTCGGCGGGCACAGATACGCAGTATTTT. The chain combines TRBV18 with TRBJ2-3; D gene uncertain. From germline, CDR1 is KGHSH and CDR2 LQKENI. V was cut by 3 bases and J by 1 base, with 11 bases left in between. The CDR3 spans 15 residues.